This T cell receptor beta chain is drawn from a study of early T cells in non-severe SARS-CoV-2 infection. Using its own MiXCR run on the 5' RACE reads, TCRdb lists one record per CDR3 protein. The sample shows about 25,000 distinct CDR3 sequences, roughly 5% of them seen only once. CDR1 and CDR2 (germline): SGHKS, YYEKEE (reference sequence). The CDR3 contains 15 residues. V lost 4 bases and J 4 bases, leaving 15 bases between the germline ends. Material: whole blood. The source of this sequence is an adult who was a healthcare worker with PCR-confirmed SARS-CoV-2 infection or an uninfected control (not recorded which). The chain joins TRBV5-5 to TRBJ2-1; D is unclear. CDR3 protein: CASSIDTYTYNEQFF. CDR3 DNA sequence: TGTGCCAGCAGCATCGACACATATACGTACAATGAGCAGTTCTTC.